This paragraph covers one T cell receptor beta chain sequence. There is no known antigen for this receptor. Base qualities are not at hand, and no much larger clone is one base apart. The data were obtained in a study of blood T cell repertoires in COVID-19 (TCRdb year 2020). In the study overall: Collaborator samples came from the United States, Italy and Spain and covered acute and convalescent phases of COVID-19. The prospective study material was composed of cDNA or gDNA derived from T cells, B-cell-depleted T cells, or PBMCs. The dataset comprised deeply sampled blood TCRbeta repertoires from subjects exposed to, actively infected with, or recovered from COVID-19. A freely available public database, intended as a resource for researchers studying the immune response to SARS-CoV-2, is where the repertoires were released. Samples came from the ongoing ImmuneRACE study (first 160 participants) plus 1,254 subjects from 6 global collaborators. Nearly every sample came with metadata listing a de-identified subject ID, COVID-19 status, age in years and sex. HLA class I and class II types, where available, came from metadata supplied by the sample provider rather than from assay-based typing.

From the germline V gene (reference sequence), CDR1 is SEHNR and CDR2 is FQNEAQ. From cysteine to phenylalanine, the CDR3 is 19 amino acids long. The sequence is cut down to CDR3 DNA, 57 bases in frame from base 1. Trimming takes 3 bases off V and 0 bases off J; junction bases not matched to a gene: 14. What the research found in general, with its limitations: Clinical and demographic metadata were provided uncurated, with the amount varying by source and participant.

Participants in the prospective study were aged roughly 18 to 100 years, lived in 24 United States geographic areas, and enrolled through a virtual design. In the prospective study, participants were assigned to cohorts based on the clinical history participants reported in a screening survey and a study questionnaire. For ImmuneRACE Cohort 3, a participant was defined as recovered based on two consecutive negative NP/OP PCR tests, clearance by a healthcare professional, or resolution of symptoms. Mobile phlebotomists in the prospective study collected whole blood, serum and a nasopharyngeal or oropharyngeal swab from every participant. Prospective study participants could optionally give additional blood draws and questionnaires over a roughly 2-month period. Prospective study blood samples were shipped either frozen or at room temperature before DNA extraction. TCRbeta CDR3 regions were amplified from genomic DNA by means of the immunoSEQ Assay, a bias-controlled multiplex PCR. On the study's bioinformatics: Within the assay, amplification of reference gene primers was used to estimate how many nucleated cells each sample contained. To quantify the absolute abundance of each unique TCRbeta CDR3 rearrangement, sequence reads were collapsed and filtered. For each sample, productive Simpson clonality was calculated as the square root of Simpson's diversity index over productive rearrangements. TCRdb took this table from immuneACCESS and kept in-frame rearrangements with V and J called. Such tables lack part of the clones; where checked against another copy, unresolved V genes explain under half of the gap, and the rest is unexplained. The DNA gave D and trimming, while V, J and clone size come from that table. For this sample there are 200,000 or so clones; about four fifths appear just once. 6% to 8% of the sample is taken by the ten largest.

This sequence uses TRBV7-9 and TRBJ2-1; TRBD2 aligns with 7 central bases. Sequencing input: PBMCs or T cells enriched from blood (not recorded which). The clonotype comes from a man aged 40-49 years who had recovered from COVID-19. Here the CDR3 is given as CASSFASPLGRISYNEQFF. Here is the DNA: TGTGCCAGCAGCTTTGCATCCCCTCTCGGGAGGATCTCCTACAATGAGCAGTTCTTC.